One and the same sample provided the 21 T cell receptor beta chains below, sequenced in a study of blood T cell repertoires in COVID-19. Method: immunoSEQ multiplex PCR; TCRdb's copy keeps in-frame clones and lacks some. Among 95,000 to 150,000 clones listed, 70% to 90% were seen once. Sequencing was carried out using peripheral blood. Receptors originate from a man in his forties with acute or convalescent COVID-19.

This rearrangement joins TRBV12-5 to TRBJ2-2, with a weak D call TRBD2 (5 bases). CDR1 and CDR2 (germline): LGHNT, FRNRAP. V lost 4 bases to trimming and J lost 7 bases, with 16 bases between them. This CDR3 has 15 amino acids. CDR3 sequence reads: CASGSPFRGGGELFF. The CDR3 DNA follows: TGTGCTAGTGGTTCACCTTTTCGGGGTGGCGGGGAGCTGTTTTTT.

V gene TRBV9 combines with J gene TRBJ1-2; TRBD1 is a possible D gene (5 bases). The V gene's germline CDR1 is SGDLS and CDR2 YYNGEE. The CDR3 is made up of 14 amino acids. The germline V and J ends were trimmed by 0 bases and 8 bases, with 14 bases remaining between them. CDR3 sequence: CASSVDSGLGGYTF. CDR3 DNA sequence: TGTGCCAGCAGCGTAGATTCAGGGTTGGGCGGCTACACCTTC.

The chain links TRBV7-8 to TRBJ2-7; the match to TRBD1 covers 8 bases. Germline V lookup: CDR1 SGHVS, CDR2 FQNEAQ. J was trimmed by 1 base and V by 5 bases; bases with no gene match: 10. This CDR3 comprises 16 residues. The CDR3 region is CASSRGQEFGSYEQYF. DNA for the CDR3: TGTGCCAGCAGCAGGGGACAGGAGTTTGGATCCTACGAGCAGTACTTC.

CDR3 DNA sequence: TGTGCCAGCAGTGAAATCTACTCTCCCCTTCCTTCACCCCTCCACTTT. Translated: CASSEIYSPLPSPLHF. V usage is TRBV6-4 and J usage is TRBJ1-6, with D unresolved. V lost 3 bases, J lost 9 bases, and 18 bases lay in between. Germline V gene data show CDR1 as MRHNA and CDR2 as SNTAGT. This CDR3 region has 16 residues.

The chain uses TRBV29-1 and TRBJ1-1, with D unclear. V was cut by 7 bases and J by 6 bases, with 12 bases left in between. The germline gives CDR1 SQVTM, CDR2 ANQGSEA. The CDR3 loop spans 11 amino acids. CDR3 coding DNA: TGCAGCGGAGGGAAAGGTCCTGAAGCTTTCTTT. It codes for CSGGKGPEAFF.

This clone was picked up a small number of times. The chain carries TRBV30 and TRBJ1-1; D is possibly TRBD1 (5 bases). Germline V gene lookup returns CDR1 GTSNPN and CDR2 SVGIG (reference sequence). The germline V and J ends were trimmed by 0 bases and 5 bases, with 13 bases remaining between them. The CDR3 has 14 amino acids. Here the CDR3 DNA reads TGTGCCTGGAGTGTCCCAGGGAGGAGGACTGAAGCTTTCTTT. Residues: CAWSVPGRRTEAFF. Combining the CDR3 with reference TRBV30 and TRBJ1-1 gives the whole variable domain SQTIHQWPATLVQPVGSPLSLECTVEGTSNPNLYWYRQAAGRGLQLLFYSVGIGQISSEVPQNLSASRPQDRQFILSSKKLLLSDSGFYLCAWSVPGRRTEAFFGQGTRLTVV.

The chain couples TRBV3-1 (or the pseudogene TRBV3-2) to TRBJ2-1; the match to TRBD2 covers 9 bases. CDR3 size: 14 residues. The V gene's germline CDR1 is LGHDT and CDR2 YNNKEL (reference sequence). After removal of 4 bases from V and 8 bases from J, the junction contained 6 bases not matched to a gene. CDR3 in DNA: TGTGCCAGCAGCCTGGCGGGAGGGCCCGATGAGCAGTTCTTC. It is translated as CASSLAGGPDEQFF.

This chain links TRBV19 with TRBJ1-5, with 9 positions matching TRBD1. The germline V gene encodes CDR1 LNHDA and CDR2 SQIVND (reference sequence). After removal of 7 bases from V and 2 bases from J, the junction contained 6 bases not matched to a gene. The CDR3 is 15 amino acids. CDR3 sequence reads: CASTPGQGGNQPQHF. CDR3 coding DNA: TGTGCCAGTACCCCGGGACAGGGTGGCAATCAGCCCCAGCATTTT.

The V call is TRBV15, the J call TRBJ2-7; D not resolved. The CDR3 extends over 13 amino acids. V was cut by 0 bases and J by 3 bases, with 6 bases left in between. Germline-derived CDR1 and CDR2 are LNHNV and YYDKDF (reference sequence). The CDR3 loop reads CATSREIDYEQYF. CDR3 DNA sequence: TGTGCCACCAGCAGAGAGATAGACTACGAGCAGTACTTC.

The chain is built from TRBV19 and TRBJ1-3; TRBD1 agrees at 9 bases. V was clipped by 5 bases and J by 0 bases; unmatched bases: 8. The CDR3 totals 17 residues. Per germline, CDR1 LNHDA and CDR2 SQIVND (reference sequence). CDR3 sequence (DNA): TGTGCCAGTAGTGGACAGGGGAGATCGACCTCTGGAAACACCATATATTTT. It translates to CASSGQGRSTSGNTIYF.

The chain is built from TRBV7-9 and TRBJ1-3; D is ambiguous. This CDR3 is 14 amino acids long. Looked up from germline, CDR1 is SEHNR and CDR2 is FQNEAQ (reference sequence). V was clipped by 3 bases and J by 4 bases, with 10 bases between them. The chain's CDR3 is CASSFATWGNTIYF. The CDR3 coding sequence is TGTGCCAGCAGCTTTGCAACATGGGGAAACACCATATATTTT.

The rearrangement joins TRBV5-1 to TRBJ2-5; TRBD2 agrees at 8 bases. The length of the CDR3 is 13 residues. Trimming took 4 bases from V and 5 from J; bases not matched to a gene: 4. The germline gives CDR1 SGHRS, CDR2 YFSETQ. The CDR3 DNA reads as TGCGCCAGCAGCCTCAGCGGGGGCGAGACCCAGTACTTC. As protein: CASSLSGGETQYF.

This sequence joins TRBV23-1 and TRBJ2-5, with a tentative D call TRBD2 (5 bases). TRBV23-1 is placed among ORFs of uncertain function. V lost 7 bases and J 1 base, leaving 13 bases between the germline ends. CDR3 length equals 14 residues. This CDR3 reads CASNPGGCQETQYF. CDR3 nucleotide sequence: TGCGCCAGCAACCCCGGAGGTTGCCAAGAGACCCAGTACTTC.

The V gene is TRBV5-8, the J gene TRBJ2-2; 7 bases align to TRBD2. The CDR3 has 17 amino acids. The junction had 10 bases not matched to a gene; V was cut back by 4 bases and J by 1 base. From germline, CDR1 is SGHTS and CDR2 YDEGEE. The CDR3 coding sequence is TGTGCCAGCAGCCATAGGTCGGTAGCGGGGAACACCGGGGAGCTGTTTTTT. This gives the protein CASSHRSVAGNTGELFF.

This clone was counted between two and nine times. The V call is TRBV27, the J call TRBJ1-4; D is possibly TRBD1 (5 bases). Germline V gene data show CDR1 as MNHEY and CDR2 as SMNVEV (reference sequence). CDR3 size: 14 residues. The V gene lost 6 bases and the J gene lost 5 bases, with 13 bases spanning the gap. CDR3 residues: CASRSAGLNEKLFF. For the CDR3, the DNA is TGTGCCAGCAGGTCCGCAGGGCTCAATGAAAAACTGTTTTTT.

This clone was seen repeatedly, ten times or more. The chain carries TRBV18 and TRBJ2-7; possible D gene TRBD2, 6 bases. Trimming took 3 bases from V and 7 from J, leaving 7 bases between them. The CDR3 has 11 amino acids. Germline V gene data show CDR1 as KGHSH and CDR2 as LQKENI. DNA of the CDR3: TGTGCCAGCTCACCGGGGAGGGAGCAGTACTTC. It codes for CASSPGREQYF.

Only one count was recorded for this clone. This chain connects TRBV4-1 to TRBJ2-4, with 10 nucleotides matching TRBD2. This CDR3 has 19 amino acids. V dropped 1 base and J dropped 2; count of bases not matched to a gene: 11. Germline V gene lookup returns CDR1 MGHRA and CDR2 YSYEKL. The CDR3 nucleotides read TGCGCCAGCAGCCAAGTGGGAAGCGGGGGGGCCCGGACCAAAAACATTCAGTACTTC. It encodes CASSQVGSGGARTKNIQYF.

In the case of this clone: An end of the junction differs from the germline gene, which may be a read error. This chain connects TRBV4-1 to TRBJ1-6; 7 positions match TRBD1. Per germline, CDR1 MGHRA and CDR2 YSYEKL. This CDR3 has 15 amino acids. CDR3 DNA sequence: TGCGCCAGCAGCCTGGGGACAGCCTACAATTCACCCCTCCACTTT. As protein: CASSLGTAYNSPLHF.

This chain joins TRBV25-1 and TRBJ2-1, with 10 bases fitting TRBD2. The CDR3 loop spans 13 amino acids. Losses at the gene ends were 6 bases for V and 8 bases for J; bases not matched to a gene: 4. CDR1 is MGHDK and CDR2 is SYGVNS in the germline V gene. CDR3 sequence: CASRLAGEDEQFF. CDR3 bases: TGTGCCAGCAGGCTAGCGGGAGAGGATGAGCAGTTCTTC. Supplemented by reference TRBV25-1 and TRBJ2-1, the full variable domain reads EADIYQTPRYLVIGTGKKITLECSQTMGHDKMYWYQQDPGMELHLIHYSYGVNSTEKGDLSSESTVSRIRTEHFPLTLESARPSHTSQYLCASRLAGEDEQFFGPGTRLTVL.

V usage is TRBV7-9 and J usage is TRBJ1-6, with no clear D. V lost 2 bases and J lost 9, with 8 bases in between. Germline-derived CDR1 and CDR2 are SEHNR and FQNEAQ (reference sequence). The CDR3 totals 13 residues. As DNA, the CDR3 is TGTGCCAGCAGCTTAATGGTCGGTTCACCCCTCCACTTT. This sequence encodes CASSLMVGSPLHF.

The gene calls are TRBV11-2 and TRBJ2-2, with 9 bases identical to TRBD1. Trimming at V came to 5 bases and at J to 0 bases, leaving 4 bases not matched to a gene. From germline, CDR1 is SGHAT and CDR2 FQNNGV. The CDR3 runs 16 residues. The CDR3, as DNA: TGTGCCAGCAGCGGGGGGGACAGGGCGAACACCGGGGAGCTGTTTTTT. It yields the protein CASSGGDRANTGELFF.